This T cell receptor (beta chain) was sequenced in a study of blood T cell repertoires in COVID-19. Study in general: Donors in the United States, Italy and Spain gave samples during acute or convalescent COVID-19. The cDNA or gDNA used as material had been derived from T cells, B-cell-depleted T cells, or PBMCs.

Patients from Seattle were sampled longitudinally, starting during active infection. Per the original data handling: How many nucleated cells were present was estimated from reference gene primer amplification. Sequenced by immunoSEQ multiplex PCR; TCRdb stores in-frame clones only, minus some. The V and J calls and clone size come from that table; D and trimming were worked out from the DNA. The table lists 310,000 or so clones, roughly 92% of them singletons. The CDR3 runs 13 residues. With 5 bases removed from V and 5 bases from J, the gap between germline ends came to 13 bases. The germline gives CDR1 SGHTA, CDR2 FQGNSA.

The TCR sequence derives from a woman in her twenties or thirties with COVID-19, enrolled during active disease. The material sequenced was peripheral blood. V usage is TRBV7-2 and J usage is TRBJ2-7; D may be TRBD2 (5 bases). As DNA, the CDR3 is TGTGCCAGCAGCCGCCCGGGGTTGAACGAGCAGTACTTC. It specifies CASSRPGLNEQYF.